A single sample gave rise to the 18 T cell receptor beta chains below, sequenced in a study of CD4 T cells in relation to SARS-CoV-2 and coronaviruses (TCRdb year 2021). The antigens for these receptors are not known. Library method: the immunoSEQ multiplex PCR assay. What TCRdb holds here is the immuneACCESS table cut down to in-frame rearrangements. Part of the clones is not present; checked against another copy, under half of the missing clones reflect an unresolved V gene, and the others are unexplained. The sample includes 20,000 to 25,000 clones, with 76% observed a single time. The ten largest account for around 16% of the sample. CD4+ T cells from unexposed donors were collected before the COVID-19 pandemic (2011-2018). The EasySep CD4+ T cell isolation kit was used to isolate CD4+ T cells once the cultures had run for more than 8 days. Sequencing was performed on CD4+ T cells from PBMCs, cultured in vitro. All receptors come from a human donor in good health.

The chain has TRBV7-9 and TRBJ2-7; 8 positions match TRBD1. CDR1 SEHNR and CDR2 FQNEAQ come from the germline V gene (reference sequence). The CDR3 totals 14 residues. V was clipped by 7 bases and J by 6 bases; unmatched bases: 11. The CDR3 DNA is TGTGCCAGCATCCCGACTGGACAGGGAAGCGAGCAGTACTTC. This encodes CASIPTGQGSEQYF.

This chain uses TRBV5-1 with TRBJ1-1, with D hard to call. Germline CDR1 reads SGHRS; CDR2 reads YFSETQ. The CDR3 has 14 amino acids. Deletions cut 0 bases from V and 0 bases from J, with 6 bases between. CDR3 coding DNA: TGCGCCAGCAGCTTGGCAGGCATGAACACTGAAGCTTTCTTT. It translates to CASSLAGMNTEAFF.

The rearrangement links TRBV2 to TRBJ2-1, with TRBD1 matching 8 bases. This CDR3 comprises 15 residues. Germline V gene lookup returns CDR1 SNHLY and CDR2 FYNNEI. Trimming cost V 9 bases and J 0 bases; bases outside gene matches: 7. CDR3 residues: CASTMDRASYNEQFF. Here the CDR3 DNA reads TGTGCCAGTACCATGGACAGGGCCTCCTACAATGAGCAGTTCTTC.

The chain uses TRBV2 and TRBJ2-7; 8 bases align to TRBD1. The CDR3 length is 12 residues. V was pared by 7 bases and J by 6 bases, with 5 bases of the junction left unmatched. CDR1 and CDR2 from the germline V gene are SNHLY and FYNNEI. The CDR3 DNA reads as TGTGCCAGCAAAGACAGGGGTCTCGAGCAGTACTTC. Its translation is CASKDRGLEQYF.

This clone was seen a handful of times. This chain joins TRBV18 and TRBJ1-6; a possible D gene is TRBD1 (5 bases). The germline V gene encodes CDR1 KGHSH and CDR2 LQKENI. Trimming shortened V by 5 bases and J by 6 bases, and 14 bases separated the two germline ends. This CDR3 comprises 15 residues. The CDR3 nucleotides read TGTGCCAGCTCAGCGGGCGGCACAGGTAATTCACCCCTCCACTTT. This codes for CASSAGGTGNSPLHF.

This clone was seen a few times. The chain carries TRBV27 and TRBJ1-1; tentative D call: TRBD1 (5 bases). The CDR3 loop spans 14 amino acids. Germline-derived CDR1 and CDR2 are MNHEY and SMNVEV (reference sequence). Trimming cost V 0 bases and J 7 bases, with 12 bases left between them. CDR3 sequence: CASSLSWGLGEAFF. CDR3 DNA: TGTGCCAGCAGTTTATCGTGGGGGTTGGGTGAAGCTTTCTTT.

This clone was counted a few times. The chain couples TRBV5-1 to TRBJ1-2; 8 bases are a match to TRBD1. The length of the CDR3 is 16 residues. Germline loops: CDR1 SGHRS, CDR2 YFSETQ. V was pared by 0 bases and J by 1 base, with 5 bases of the junction left unmatched. As DNA, the CDR3 is TGCGCCAGCAGCTTGGACACAGGGGGAGTTAACTATGGCTACACCTTC. This gives the protein CASSLDTGGVNYGYTF.

The rearrangement uses TRBV9 and TRBJ1-5; a possible D gene is TRBD1 (5 bases). Germline-derived CDR1 and CDR2 are SGDLS and YYNGEE. Trimming stripped 3 bases from V and 0 bases from J, with 10 bases between. The CDR3 sequence is 15 residues long. CDR3 sequence reads: CASSATGYSNQPQHF. CDR3 nucleotide sequence: TGTGCCAGCAGCGCAACAGGTTATAGCAATCAGCCCCAGCATTTT.

The V and J genes are TRBV10-1 and TRBJ2-5; TRBD1 is a possible D gene (6 bases). Per germline, CDR1 WNHNN and CDR2 SYGVQD (reference sequence). Deletions cut 0 bases from V and 4 bases from J, with 9 bases between. The length of the CDR3 is 14 residues. CDR3 region: CASSESTGRETQYF. The CDR3 bases are TGCGCCAGCAGTGAGTCAACAGGGCGAGAGACCCAGTACTTC.

This clone was seen once. J is TRBJ2-5 and V is TRBV19, with 7 bases identical to TRBD1. This CDR3 has 14 amino acids. Germline assignment: CDR1 LNHDA and CDR2 SQIVND (reference sequence). V trimming: 7 bases; J trimming: 3 bases; junction bases outside the gene matches: 8. DNA of the CDR3: TGTGCCAGTACCCCGACAGGGTACGAAGAGACCCAGTACTTC. Translated, it gives CASTPTGYEETQYF.

The chain joins TRBV30 to TRBJ1-2; 9 positions match TRBD1. The germline CDR1 and CDR2 sequences are GTSNPN and SVGIG (reference sequence). The junction had 4 bases not matched to a gene; V was cut back by 2 bases and J by 6 bases. The CDR3 extends over 13 amino acids. The DNA of the CDR3 is TGTGCCTGGAGTCCCGACAGGGGGAATGGCTACACCTTC. This codes for CAWSPDRGNGYTF.

The rearrangement joins TRBV5-1 to TRBJ2-1, with TRBD2 matching 9 bases. Germline V CDR1 and CDR2: SGHRS, YFSETQ. The CDR3 totals 21 residues. With V trimmed by 4 bases and J by 6 bases, 26 bases remained unmatched. The CDR3: CASSAQFRWREGLSHRNEQFF. The CDR3 DNA reads as TGCGCCAGCAGCGCCCAATTTAGGTGGCGGGAGGGCCTTTCGCATCGCAATGAGCAGTTCTTC.

This chain links TRBV6-5 with TRBJ2-7, with 9 bases that match TRBD2. The V gene's germline CDR1 is MNHEY and CDR2 SVGAGI. V gave up 6 bases and J gave up 1 base; unmatched junction bases: 7. The CDR3 totals 15 residues. The CDR3 nucleotides are TGTGCCAGCAGCAGGCGGGAGGGAGGGTCCTACGAGCAGTACTTC. Its protein product is CASSRREGGSYEQYF.

This clone appeared a few times. The chain is built from TRBV7-9 and TRBJ1-5; 7 nucleotides agree with TRBD1. Trimming took 1 base from V and 5 from J; bases not matched to a gene: 2. Germline-derived CDR1 and CDR2 are SEHNR and FQNEAQ (reference sequence). CDR3 length: 14 amino acids. The CDR3 DNA is TGTGCCAGCAGCTTAGGACAGGGCGATCAGCCCCAGCATTTT. This encodes CASSLGQGDQPQHF. Full variable domain (missing parts from reference TRBV7-9 and TRBJ1-5): DTGVSQNPRHKITKRGQNVTFRCDPISEHNRLYWYRQTLGQGPEFLTYFQNEAQLEKSRLLSDRFSAERPKGSFSTLEIQRTEQGDSAMYLCASSLGQGDQPQHFGDGTRLSIL.

The V gene is TRBV30, the J gene TRBJ1-1; no reliable D call. The CDR3 sequence is 10 residues long. Trimming cost V 5 bases and J 3 bases, with 4 bases left between them. Per germline, CDR1 GTSNPN and CDR2 SVGIG (reference sequence). This CDR3 reads CAWVDTEAFF. The CDR3 DNA is TGTGCCTGGGTGGACACTGAAGCTTTCTTT.

This rearrangement joins TRBV5-1 to TRBJ2-6; D remains unclear. V gave up 3 bases and J gave up 2 bases, with 6 bases separating them. CDR3 length: 14 residues. Germline V gene data show CDR1 as SGHRS and CDR2 as YFSETQ. The CDR3 region has the DNA TGCGCCAGCAGCTCGGGTACTGGGGCCAACGTCCTGACTTTC. It translates to CASSSGTGANVLTF.

This clone rates as large. The V call is TRBV19, the J call TRBJ1-5, with 7 bases that match TRBD1. Germline CDR1 and CDR2: LNHDA and SQIVND (reference sequence). The CDR3 consists of 13 residues. J was trimmed by 5 bases and V by 8 bases; bases with no gene match: 6. CDR3 coding DNA: TGTGCCAGTGGTACAGGGGATTATCAGCCCCAGCATTTT. Translated, it gives CASGTGDYQPQHF.

In its sample, this clone was seen once. The chain recombines TRBV28 with TRBJ1-2; D is perhaps TRBD1 (6 bases). The CDR3 covers 13 residues. The ends were cut back, 3 bases at V and 4 bases at J, with 9 bases in the middle. Germline V CDR1 and CDR2: MDHEN, SYDVKM. The CDR3 region is CASSFGGSYGYTF. The CDR3 DNA sequence: TGTGCCAGCAGTTTCGGGGGCAGCTATGGCTACACCTTC.